This entry concerns a single T cell receptor (beta chain). This clonotype was observed many times. Its cognate antigen has yet to be identified. No much larger clone is present one base from it, and per-base qualities are unavailable. This specimen's treatment or condition label, per the study, means: live attenuated yellow fever vaccine strain. At each blood-draw timepoint, two biological replicates of bulk PBMCs were obtained. A standard Ficoll-Paque protocol was used to isolate PBMCs from peripheral blood. RNA was extracted with TriZol from bulk PBMCs, CD4 and CD8 fractions, and dextramer-positive and dextramer-negative fractions. This specimen comes from a study of T cells after yellow fever vaccination (dated by TCRdb to the late 2010s). Regarding the complete study: The SMART-Seq v4 Ultra Low Input RNA kit was used to prepare libraries from fractions with low cell numbers. To track T-cell clones before and after primary and booster YFV17D yellow fever vaccination, bulk TCR alpha and beta repertoires were sequenced longitudinally. Bulk PBMC replicates and cell subsets were isolated from blood drawn at multiple timepoints before and after both primary and secondary immunization. The cohort comprised two healthy male donors, one aged 18 to 30 and one aged 30 to 39 years.

The CDR3 spans 11 residues, from the cysteine through the phenylalanine. The DNA shown is the 33-base CDR3, in frame from base 1. Looking up the germline V gene (reference sequence) yields CDR1 SEHNR and CDR2 FQNEAQ. Relative to germline, V is 4 bases shorter and J is 15 bases shorter, with 13 bases between their ends. The investigation overall reported the following: Because abundant contaminating clonotypes from the bulk population could be contained in FACS-sorted repertoires, computational filtering was required. After the booster, most of the clones that had expanded following primary vaccination were detected again (roughly 97% of CD4 and around 90% of CD8), which suggests that memory was broadly maintained. Because the study included only two donors, the extent to which the findings can be generalized is limited. Compared with the primary T-cell response, the secondary T-cell response was weaker but faster, peaking on day 5 rather than day 15. A small fraction of clonotypes showed up in both the CD4 and CD8 compartments, probably as a result of convergent recombination.

TCR cDNA was synthesized by 5'RACE template switching, which introduced a universal primer site and unique molecular identifiers. cDNA synthesis was primed from both the TCR alpha and TCR beta constant segments. Library amplification involved two PCR steps, and the second step added sample barcodes and sequencing adapters. Sequencing of libraries was done on Illumina HiSeq 2500 (2x100 bp) or NovaSeq (2x150 bp). The source study handled its data this way. Demultiplexing of reads and collapsing into UMI consensus sequences were performed with MIGEC, and V(D)J alignment was carried out with MiXCR. Vaccine-responding clonotypes were identified with edgeR using replicate PBMC samples, with FDR below 0.01 and a log2 fold change above 5 up to day 15 being required. CD4 or CD8 identity was assigned to each bulk clonotype according to whether the clonotype was present at higher abundance in the sequenced CD4 repertoire or the sequenced CD8 repertoire. TCRdb reanalyzed the raw reads on its own, using fastp at Q25 for trimming and MiXCR for clone calling, and kept in-frame beta chains. Each CDR3 protein gets just one entry, which takes the most common genes and DNA from the rows behind it. The authors' filters were not applied to this entry. Within this sample are about 340,000 distinct CDR3 sequences, with 8.7% of them counted one time only. The biggest ten clones account for roughly 18% of the sample.

This receptor was taken from a man younger than 30 who received the YFV17D yellow fever vaccine. This chain joins TRBV7-9 to TRBJ2-1; no D gene is confidently identified. The source was PBMCs, collected on the day of the first yellow fever vaccination. The CDR3 here reads CASSSPVDRFF. At the DNA level, the sequence is TGTGCCAGCAGCTCCCCGGTAGATCGGTTCTTC.